The rows below give T cell receptor beta chains drawn from one sample of a study of molecular identifiers for immune sequencing clone quantification. MiXCR, run by TCRdb on the PCR reads, gives a single entry per CDR3 protein. The sample consists of roughly 630,000 distinct CDR3 sequences, roughly 27% of them appearing once. The sequenced sample consisted of naive CD8+ T cells from blood, with Jurkat cell RNA spiked in. The receptors were sampled from a human donor in good health. Some libraries in this study had Jurkat cell RNA spiked in. The CDR3 runs from the conserved cysteine through the conserved F or W.

v_call cdr3_aa
TRBV27 CASSLLAGEEETQYF
TRBV12-5 CSSGLQGGWDEQFF
TRBV9 CASSVAVFSEQYF
TRBV7-9 CASSLEGRDEQFF
TRBV7-9 CASSPTGGTKSSYEQYF
TRBV7-6 CASSSTDREGTGELFF
TRBV6-2/TRBV6-3 CASSYGHNNQPQHF
TRBV19 CASGPPGTAKSLAKNIQYF
TRBV28 CASSLGRRVYSNQPQHF
TRBV11-2 CASSIAVGAEQYF
TRBV7-9 CASSLADSSYGYTF
TRBV7-9 CASSSTGKHPDTQYF
TRBV9 CVSSVDRGDRYNTGELFF
TRBV28 CASSPHEGVTGELFF
TRBV7-2 CASSLEFAGLAGDSYEQYF
TRBV10-3 CAISRGITDTQYF
TRBV19 CASSISVGWGTDTQYF
TRBV5-3 CASSFAVTPYEQYF
TRBV6-2/TRBV6-3 CASSSIRDSYGYTF
TRBV23-1 CASSQPWTAPDTQYF
TRBV12-5 CASGLWGGARDTQYF
TRBV20-1 CSAPAAGGQETQYF